Each of the 2 T cell receptor beta chains below was sequenced from the same sample in a study of response to subunit inactivated influenza vaccine. TCRdb re-analysed the RT-PCR reads in MiXCR, keeping a single row per CDR3 protein. Of approximately 250,000 distinct CDR3 sequences listed, 9% to 15% are singletons. The sample was non-naive T cells sorted from PBMCs, taken about 14 days before vaccination. The origin of the receptors is a man between 50 and 59 years old who received an inactivated influenza vaccine.

This clonotype was recorded a few times. The genes are TRBV28 and TRBJ2-5; 8 nucleotides agree with TRBD1. Trimming cost V 3 bases and J 4 bases; bases outside gene matches: 7. The germline CDR1 and CDR2 sequences are MDHEN and SYDVKM. The CDR3 is 15 residues long. CDR3 bases: TGTGCCAGCAGTTTCACAGGGGGAAGTACAGAGACCCAGTACTTC. This encodes CASSFTGGSTETQYF. The full variable domain, rest sourced from reference TRBV28 and TRBJ2-5, is DVKVTQSSRYLVKRTGEKVFLECVQDMDHENMFWYRQDPGLGLRLIYFSYDVKMKEKGDIPEGYSVSREKKERFSLILESASTNQTSMYLCASSFTGGSTETQYFGPGTRLLVL.

This clonotype occurred a few times. The V gene is TRBV30, the J gene TRBJ2-7, with D possibly matching TRBD2 (6 bases). This CDR3 has 15 residues. The germline CDR1 and CDR2 sequences are GTSNPN and SVGIG (reference sequence). Trimming took off 2 bases at V and 1 base at J, with 15 bases between the two ends. This chain's CDR3 is CAWSYGMGGSYEQYF. CDR3 DNA: TGTGCCTGGAGTTATGGGATGGGGGGTTCCTACGAGCAGTACTTC.